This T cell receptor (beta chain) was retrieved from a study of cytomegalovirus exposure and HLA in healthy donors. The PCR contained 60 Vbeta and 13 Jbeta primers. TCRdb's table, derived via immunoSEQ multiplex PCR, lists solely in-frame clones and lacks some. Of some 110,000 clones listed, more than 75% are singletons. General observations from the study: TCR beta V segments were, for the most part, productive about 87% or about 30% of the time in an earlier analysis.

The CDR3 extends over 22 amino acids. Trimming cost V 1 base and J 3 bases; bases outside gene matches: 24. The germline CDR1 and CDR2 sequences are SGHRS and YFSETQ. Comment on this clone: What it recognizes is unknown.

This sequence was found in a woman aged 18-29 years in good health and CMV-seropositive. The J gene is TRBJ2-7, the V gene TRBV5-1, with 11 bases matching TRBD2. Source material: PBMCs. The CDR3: CASSLSSPRWELAGVRIYEQYF. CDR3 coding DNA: TGCGCCAGCAGCTTGTCCTCACCTCGCTGGGAACTAGCGGGAGTAAGAATCTACGAGCAGTACTTC. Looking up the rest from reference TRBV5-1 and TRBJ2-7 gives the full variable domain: KAGVTQTPRYLIKTRGQQVTLSCSPISGHRSVSWYQQTPGQGLQFLFEYFSETQRNKGNFPGRFSGRQFSNSRSEMNVSTLELGDSALYLCASSLSSPRWELAGVRIYEQYFGPGTRLTVT.